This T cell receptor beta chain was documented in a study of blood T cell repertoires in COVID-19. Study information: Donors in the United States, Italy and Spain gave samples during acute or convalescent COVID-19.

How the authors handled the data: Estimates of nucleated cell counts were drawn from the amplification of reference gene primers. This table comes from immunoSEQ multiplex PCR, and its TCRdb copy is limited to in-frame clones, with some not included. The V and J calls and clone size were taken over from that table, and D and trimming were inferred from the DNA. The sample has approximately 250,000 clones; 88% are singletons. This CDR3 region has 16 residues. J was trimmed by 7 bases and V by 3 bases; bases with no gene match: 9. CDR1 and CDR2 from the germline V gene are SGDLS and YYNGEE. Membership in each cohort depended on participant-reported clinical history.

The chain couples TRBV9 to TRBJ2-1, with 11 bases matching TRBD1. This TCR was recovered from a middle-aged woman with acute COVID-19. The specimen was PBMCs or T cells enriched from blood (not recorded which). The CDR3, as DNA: TGTGCCAGCAGCGCCAACCGGGACAGGGGGGTTAATGAGCAGTTCTTC. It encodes CASSANRDRGVNEQFF.